This TCR beta chain was documented in a study of OX40 agonist ivuxolimab in advanced cancers. Study summary: Dose-escalation patients suffered from hepatocellular carcinoma, melanoma, renal cell or head and neck cancer. Eligibility rules accepted prior anti-PD-1, anti-PD-L1 or anti-CTLA-4 therapy, and around 38% had some. Study-level results: The investigators did not determine what antigen specificity the expanded peripheral T cells had.

People who had autoimmune disease history or systemic immunosuppression were excluded. Turning to this clone: Its antigen is undetermined.

Germline-derived CDR1 and CDR2 are SGHNT and YYREEE (reference sequence). The CDR3 extends over 15 amino acids. Trimming cost V 3 bases and J 4 bases, with 16 bases left between them. Generated by immunoSEQ multiplex PCR, the TCRdb table keeps only in-frame clones and is missing some. The sample has about 55,000 clones; around 80% are singletons. The sequence was obtained from an adult with an advanced solid tumor such as melanoma, head and neck, liver or kidney cancer. V usage is TRBV5-4 and J usage is TRBJ1-2; D is perhaps TRBD1 (5 bases). Sequencing used CD4+ or CD8+ T cells sorted from blood, obtained in a trial of the OX40 agonist ivuxolimab. CDR3 region: CASSSNPDRIYGYTF. CDR3 DNA sequence: TGTGCCAGCAGCTCAAATCCCGACAGAATCTATGGCTACACCTTC.